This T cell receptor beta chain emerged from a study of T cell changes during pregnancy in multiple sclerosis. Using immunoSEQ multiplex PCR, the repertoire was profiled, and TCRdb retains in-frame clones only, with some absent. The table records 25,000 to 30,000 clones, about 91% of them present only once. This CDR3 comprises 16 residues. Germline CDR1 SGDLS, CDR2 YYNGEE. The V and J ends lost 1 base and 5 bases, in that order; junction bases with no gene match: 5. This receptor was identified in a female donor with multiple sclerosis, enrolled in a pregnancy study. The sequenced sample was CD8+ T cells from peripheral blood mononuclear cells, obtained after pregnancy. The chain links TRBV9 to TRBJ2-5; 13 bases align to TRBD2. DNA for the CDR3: TGTGCCAGCAGCGTAACTAGCGGGAGGGCCAGTGAGACCCAGTACTTC. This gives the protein CASSVTSGRASETQYF.